Listed below are T cell receptor beta chains from one sample, sequenced in a study of blood T cell repertoires in COVID-19. Repertoires were generated with immunoSEQ multiplex PCR, while TCRdb's copy carries only in-frame clones and drops some. This table holds about 360,000 clones, about four fifths found once. The sample comprised peripheral blood. These receptor sequences come from a human donor with acute or convalescent COVID-19. The donor label of this sample is uncertain. The CDR3 runs from the conserved cysteine through the conserved F or W. The D gene is left open where the match is weak. Clone size, where shown, is once, few, many, or a class for clones that have expanded.

d_call: NA; j_call: TRBJ1-2; v_call: TRBV2; clone_size: NA; cdr3_aa: CASSGQAGLYGYTF; cdr3_nt: TGTGCCAGCAGTGGCCAGGCGGGACTCTATGGCTACACCTTC
d_call: NA; j_call: TRBJ2-1; v_call: TRBV3-1/TRBV3-2; clone_size: NA; cdr3_aa: CASSWGLGSYNEQFF; cdr3_nt: TGTGCCAGCAGCTGGGGACTCGGGTCCTACAATGAGCAGTTCTTC
d_call: NA; j_call: TRBJ2-7; v_call: TRBV11-3; clone_size: NA; cdr3_aa: CASSPAGLGEQYF; cdr3_nt: TGTGCCAGCAGCCCTGCGGGGTTGGGCGAGCAGTACTTC
d_call: TRBD1; j_call: TRBJ1-5; v_call: TRBV19; clone_size: NA; cdr3_aa: CASITGGSGQPQHF; cdr3_nt: TGTGCCAGTATAACAGGGGGGTCGGGTCAGCCCCAGCATTTT
d_call: NA; j_call: TRBJ1-5; v_call: TRBV18; clone_size: NA; cdr3_aa: CASSSGEGQPQHF; cdr3_nt: TGTGCCAGCTCCTCAGGGGAGGGTCAGCCCCAGCATTTT
d_call: NA; j_call: TRBJ1-1; v_call: TRBV6-5; clone_size: NA; cdr3_aa: CAIRLGGSTEAFF; cdr3_nt: TGTGCCATCCGATTGGGCGGGTCCACTGAAGCTTTCTTT
d_call: TRBD2; j_call: TRBJ2-7; v_call: TRBV6-6; clone_size: NA; cdr3_aa: CASSYSGGGPLEQYF; cdr3_nt: TGTGCCAGCAGTTACTCGGGCGGGGGACCCCTCGAGCAGTACTTC
d_call: NA; j_call: TRBJ1-4; v_call: TRBV29-1; clone_size: NA; cdr3_aa: CSVEEQMGEKLFF; cdr3_nt: TGCAGCGTTGAGGAACAGATGGGTGAAAAACTGTTTTTT
d_call: TRBD1; j_call: TRBJ2-4; v_call: TRBV2; clone_size: few; cdr3_aa: CASSEEGGSENIQYF; cdr3_nt: TGTGCCAGCAGTGAAGAAGGGGGCTCCGAAAACATTCAGTACTTC
d_call: NA; j_call: TRBJ2-1; v_call: TRBV29-1; clone_size: few; cdr3_aa: CSVAPLSTHHNEQFF; cdr3_nt: TGCAGCGTTGCCCCACTAAGTACCCACCACAATGAGCAGTTCTTC